This T cell receptor (beta chain) was recorded in a study of T cell responses to AZD1222 COVID-19 vaccine. Study-wide points: The study identified only five to seven AZD1222 recipients as seropositive at baseline. An increase in Spike-specific TCR breadth and depth was observed after two AZD1222 doses. Most donors were white British and more were female, and clonal diversity was possibly underestimated.

As for this clone: Its antigen is not identified.

Only in-frame clones appear in the TCRdb table, and some are missing; sequencing was by immunoSEQ multiplex PCR. The sample carries around 99,000 clones, about nine tenths recorded once. CDR1 SGHAT and CDR2 FQNNGV come from the germline V gene. This CDR3 comprises 15 residues. The V segment lost 4 bases and the J segment 4 bases; nucleotides outside the gene matches: 9. This chain links TRBV11-2 with TRBJ2-7; 8 bases agree with TRBD2. The origin of this receptor is an adult who received the AZD1222 COVID-19 vaccine. Specimen: peripheral blood, collected 28 days after the second AZD1222 dose. In nucleotides, the CDR3 is TGTGCCAGCAGCTCCTTTCAGGCGGGAGGTTACGAGCAGTACTTC. Encoded protein: CASSSFQAGGYEQYF.